This TCR beta chain was retrieved from a study of identifying expanded T cells in peripheral blood. Study conclusions and caveats: Over around two and four weeks, about 17 and 20 clones changed, versus roughly 1.2 between replicates. Approximately two-week clone count variance significantly increased as total template count grew.

CDR1 MDHEN and CDR2 SYDVKM come from the germline V gene. The V and J ends lost 6 bases and 7 bases respectively, with 15 bases between them. CDR3 length: 13 amino acids. Healthy donors had no documented immune events, such as infections, while sampled. Points on this clone: The antigen remains unidentified.

Produced via immunoSEQ multiplex PCR; TCRdb's table is partial and in-frame only. This table has about 130,000 clones, 75% to 90% appearing once. The TCR comes from a person between 18 and 75 years old in good health. The sample taken for sequencing was blood. The J gene is TRBJ1-2, the V gene TRBV28; maybe TRBD1 (5 bases). This CDR3 reads CASSPAGETGYTF. The CDR3 bases are TGTGCCAGCAGCCCGGCGGGGGAAACTGGCTACACCTTC.